Sequencing of this T cell receptor beta chain was carried out in a study of cytomegalovirus exposure and HLA in healthy donors. Study results and limitations: In vitro confirmation showed three CMV-associated chains to be CMV antigen specific.

As for this clone: What it recognizes is unknown.

A multiplex PCR was run with 60 Vbeta primers and 13 Jbeta primers. Measured with immunoSEQ multiplex PCR; TCRdb has only the in-frame clones, and not every one. The sample holds 90,000 or so clones, around 77% seen once. Germline assignment: CDR1 MNHEY and CDR2 SMNVEV (reference sequence). The CDR3 is made up of 13 amino acids. With 3 bases removed from V and 2 bases from J, the gap between germline ends came to 7 bases. Those who donated were healthy bone marrow donors. The clonotype originates from a boy younger than 18 in good health and CMV-seronegative. Material for sequencing was PBMCs. The V and J genes are TRBV27 and TRBJ2-5; D unclear. The CDR3 DNA reads as TGTGCCAGCAGTTTCGCTAGACAAGAGACCCAGTACTTC. It codes for CASSFARQETQYF.